The clone carrying this T cell receptor (beta chain) was detected many times. Its specificity is unknown. Via MiXCR, TCRdb re-called the multiplex PCR reads, giving one row per CDR3 protein. Of 150,000 to 250,000 distinct CDR3 sequences in the sample, approximately 33% were seen once. The record originates from a study of breast tumors, draining lymph nodes, adjacent tissues. Study results and limitations: Tumor repertoires ranked between lymph nodes and nontumor tissue in diversity, with V and J gene preferences. Findings are consistent with lymph node origin and intratumoral expansion of most tumor T cells. Compared with basal-like, luminal-like tumors shared significantly more repertoire with nontumor tissue. That most tumor T cells come from lymph nodes remained unproven.

The lymph nodes were axillary draining lymph nodes from breast cancer patients. The germline CDR1 and CDR2 sequences are SGHAT and FQDESV (reference sequence). The CDR3 sequence is 15 residues long. The J segment lost 3 bases and the V segment lost 3 bases, leaving 6 bases of the junction unmatched. The J gene is TRBJ2-5, the V gene TRBV11-1; TRBD1 matches 8 bases. Input material: axillary lymph node tissue. The TCR comes from a female donor with breast cancer. Some clones in this sample may be carry-over from other donors' samples. The chain's CDR3 is CASSFGLGQEETQYF. CDR3 DNA: TGTGCCAGCAGCTTCGGGTTGGGACAGGAAGAGACCCAGTACTTC.